The 7 T cell receptor beta chains presented below share a single source sample, sequenced in a study of control samples from healthy donors and cancer patients. Sequencing was performed with immunoSEQ multiplex PCR; in TCRdb, only in-frame clones are kept and a portion is missing. Among 140,000 or so clones listed, roughly nine tenths were seen once. The sample consisted of blood. The receptors shown here come from a man aged 30 to 45 in good health.

J is TRBJ2-7 and V is TRBV27, with TRBD2 as a possible D gene (6 bases). Trimming took off 8 bases at V and 0 bases at J, with 14 bases between the two ends. The CDR3 has 14 residues. CDR1 MNHEY and CDR2 SMNVEV come from the germline V gene (reference sequence). In DNA, the CDR3 is TGTGCCAGCGGGAGGACGGCGAGCTCCTACGAGCAGTACTTC. It encodes CASGRTASSYEQYF.

This chain links TRBV27 with TRBJ2-2; possibly TRBD2 for D (5 bases). V was shortened by 7 bases and J by 1 base, with 16 bases between the two germline ends. Germline V gene data show CDR1 as MNHEY and CDR2 as SMNVEV (reference sequence). The CDR3 is 16 amino acids. The CDR3, as DNA: TGTGCCAGCAAACCCCCTAGTAGCGTGAACACCGGGGAGCTGTTTTTT. Translated: CASKPPSSVNTGELFF.

J is TRBJ1-3 and V is TRBV29-1; no reliable D call. Germline CDR1 and CDR2: SQVTM and ANQGSEA. V shed 4 bases and J shed 3 bases, with 7 bases lying between them. The CDR3 runs 12 residues. The chain's CDR3 is CSVGHDGNTIYF. The CDR3, as DNA: TGCAGCGTTGGACACGATGGAAACACCATATATTTT. Filled out from reference TRBV29-1 and TRBJ1-3, the complete variable domain reads SAVISQKPSRDICQRGTSLTIQCQVDSQVTMMFWYRQQPGQSLTLIATANQGSEATYESGFVIDKFPISRPNLTFSTLTVSNMSPEDSSIYLCSVGHDGNTIYFGEGSWLTVV.

Here the CDR3 reads CASSYSEGGPAFF. CDR3 nucleotides: TGTGCCAGCAGTTACTCGGAGGGGGGCCCAGCTTTCTTT. The chain carries TRBV6-2 or TRBV6-3 and TRBJ1-1; possible D gene TRBD1, 6 bases. V lost 0 bases and J 10 bases, leaving 12 bases between the germline ends. The germline gives CDR1 MNHEY, CDR2 SVGEGT. CDR3 length: 13 residues.

This chain links TRBV5-1 with TRBJ2-7; D gene ambiguous. This CDR3 region has 16 residues. V lost 0 bases and J 3 bases, leaving 16 bases between the germline ends. Germline CDR1 SGHRS, CDR2 YFSETQ. CDR3 sequence (DNA): TGCGCCAGCAGCTTGGGCGTCAGATTGATCCACTACGAGCAGTACTTC. Translated, it gives CASSLGVRLIHYEQYF.

The gene calls are TRBV18 and TRBJ2-7, with TRBD2 matching 7 bases. Trimming cost V 1 base and J 6 bases; bases outside gene matches: 12. Germline V gives CDR1 KGHSH, CDR2 LQKENI. The CDR3 consists of 16 residues. The CDR3 spells CASSPQVIAGEGEQYF. The CDR3 DNA follows: TGTGCCAGCTCACCACAGGTTATCGCCGGGGAGGGCGAGCAGTACTTC.

The gene calls are TRBV14 and TRBJ1-1, with a weak D call TRBD1 (6 bases). CDR1 and CDR2 (germline): SGHDN, FVKESK. Trimming removed 4 bases from V and 3 bases from J, with 18 bases in between. This CDR3 contains 16 residues. The CDR3 DNA follows: TGTGCCAGCAGCCTCTCTATAGGGGGGGGAGACACTGAAGCTTTCTTT. Amino acid sequence: CASSLSIGGGDTEAFF.